This TCR beta chain emerged from a study of cytomegalovirus exposure and HLA in healthy donors. Study in general: The 120 or so validation repertoires and the roughly 680 first-cohort repertoires shared a platform, a later analysis reported.

This CDR3 has 11 residues. V lost 5 bases, J lost 6 bases, and 5 bases lay in between. Germline V gene lookup returns CDR1 MNHEY and CDR2 SMNVEV (reference sequence). Sequenced by immunoSEQ multiplex PCR; TCRdb stores in-frame clones only, minus some. The sample yields 130,000 to 150,000 clones, 85% to 90% seen once. From the 120-subject validation cohort, which was separate from the approximately 700-subject first cohort, the donors were drawn. The V and J genes are TRBV27 and TRBJ2-1; D is unresolved. This sequence originates from a woman in her 30s in good health and CMV-seropositive. The sequencing sample was made of PBMCs. CDR3 loop: CASSPGNEQFF. CDR3 nucleotides: TGTGCCAGCAGTCCCGGCAATGAGCAGTTCTTC.